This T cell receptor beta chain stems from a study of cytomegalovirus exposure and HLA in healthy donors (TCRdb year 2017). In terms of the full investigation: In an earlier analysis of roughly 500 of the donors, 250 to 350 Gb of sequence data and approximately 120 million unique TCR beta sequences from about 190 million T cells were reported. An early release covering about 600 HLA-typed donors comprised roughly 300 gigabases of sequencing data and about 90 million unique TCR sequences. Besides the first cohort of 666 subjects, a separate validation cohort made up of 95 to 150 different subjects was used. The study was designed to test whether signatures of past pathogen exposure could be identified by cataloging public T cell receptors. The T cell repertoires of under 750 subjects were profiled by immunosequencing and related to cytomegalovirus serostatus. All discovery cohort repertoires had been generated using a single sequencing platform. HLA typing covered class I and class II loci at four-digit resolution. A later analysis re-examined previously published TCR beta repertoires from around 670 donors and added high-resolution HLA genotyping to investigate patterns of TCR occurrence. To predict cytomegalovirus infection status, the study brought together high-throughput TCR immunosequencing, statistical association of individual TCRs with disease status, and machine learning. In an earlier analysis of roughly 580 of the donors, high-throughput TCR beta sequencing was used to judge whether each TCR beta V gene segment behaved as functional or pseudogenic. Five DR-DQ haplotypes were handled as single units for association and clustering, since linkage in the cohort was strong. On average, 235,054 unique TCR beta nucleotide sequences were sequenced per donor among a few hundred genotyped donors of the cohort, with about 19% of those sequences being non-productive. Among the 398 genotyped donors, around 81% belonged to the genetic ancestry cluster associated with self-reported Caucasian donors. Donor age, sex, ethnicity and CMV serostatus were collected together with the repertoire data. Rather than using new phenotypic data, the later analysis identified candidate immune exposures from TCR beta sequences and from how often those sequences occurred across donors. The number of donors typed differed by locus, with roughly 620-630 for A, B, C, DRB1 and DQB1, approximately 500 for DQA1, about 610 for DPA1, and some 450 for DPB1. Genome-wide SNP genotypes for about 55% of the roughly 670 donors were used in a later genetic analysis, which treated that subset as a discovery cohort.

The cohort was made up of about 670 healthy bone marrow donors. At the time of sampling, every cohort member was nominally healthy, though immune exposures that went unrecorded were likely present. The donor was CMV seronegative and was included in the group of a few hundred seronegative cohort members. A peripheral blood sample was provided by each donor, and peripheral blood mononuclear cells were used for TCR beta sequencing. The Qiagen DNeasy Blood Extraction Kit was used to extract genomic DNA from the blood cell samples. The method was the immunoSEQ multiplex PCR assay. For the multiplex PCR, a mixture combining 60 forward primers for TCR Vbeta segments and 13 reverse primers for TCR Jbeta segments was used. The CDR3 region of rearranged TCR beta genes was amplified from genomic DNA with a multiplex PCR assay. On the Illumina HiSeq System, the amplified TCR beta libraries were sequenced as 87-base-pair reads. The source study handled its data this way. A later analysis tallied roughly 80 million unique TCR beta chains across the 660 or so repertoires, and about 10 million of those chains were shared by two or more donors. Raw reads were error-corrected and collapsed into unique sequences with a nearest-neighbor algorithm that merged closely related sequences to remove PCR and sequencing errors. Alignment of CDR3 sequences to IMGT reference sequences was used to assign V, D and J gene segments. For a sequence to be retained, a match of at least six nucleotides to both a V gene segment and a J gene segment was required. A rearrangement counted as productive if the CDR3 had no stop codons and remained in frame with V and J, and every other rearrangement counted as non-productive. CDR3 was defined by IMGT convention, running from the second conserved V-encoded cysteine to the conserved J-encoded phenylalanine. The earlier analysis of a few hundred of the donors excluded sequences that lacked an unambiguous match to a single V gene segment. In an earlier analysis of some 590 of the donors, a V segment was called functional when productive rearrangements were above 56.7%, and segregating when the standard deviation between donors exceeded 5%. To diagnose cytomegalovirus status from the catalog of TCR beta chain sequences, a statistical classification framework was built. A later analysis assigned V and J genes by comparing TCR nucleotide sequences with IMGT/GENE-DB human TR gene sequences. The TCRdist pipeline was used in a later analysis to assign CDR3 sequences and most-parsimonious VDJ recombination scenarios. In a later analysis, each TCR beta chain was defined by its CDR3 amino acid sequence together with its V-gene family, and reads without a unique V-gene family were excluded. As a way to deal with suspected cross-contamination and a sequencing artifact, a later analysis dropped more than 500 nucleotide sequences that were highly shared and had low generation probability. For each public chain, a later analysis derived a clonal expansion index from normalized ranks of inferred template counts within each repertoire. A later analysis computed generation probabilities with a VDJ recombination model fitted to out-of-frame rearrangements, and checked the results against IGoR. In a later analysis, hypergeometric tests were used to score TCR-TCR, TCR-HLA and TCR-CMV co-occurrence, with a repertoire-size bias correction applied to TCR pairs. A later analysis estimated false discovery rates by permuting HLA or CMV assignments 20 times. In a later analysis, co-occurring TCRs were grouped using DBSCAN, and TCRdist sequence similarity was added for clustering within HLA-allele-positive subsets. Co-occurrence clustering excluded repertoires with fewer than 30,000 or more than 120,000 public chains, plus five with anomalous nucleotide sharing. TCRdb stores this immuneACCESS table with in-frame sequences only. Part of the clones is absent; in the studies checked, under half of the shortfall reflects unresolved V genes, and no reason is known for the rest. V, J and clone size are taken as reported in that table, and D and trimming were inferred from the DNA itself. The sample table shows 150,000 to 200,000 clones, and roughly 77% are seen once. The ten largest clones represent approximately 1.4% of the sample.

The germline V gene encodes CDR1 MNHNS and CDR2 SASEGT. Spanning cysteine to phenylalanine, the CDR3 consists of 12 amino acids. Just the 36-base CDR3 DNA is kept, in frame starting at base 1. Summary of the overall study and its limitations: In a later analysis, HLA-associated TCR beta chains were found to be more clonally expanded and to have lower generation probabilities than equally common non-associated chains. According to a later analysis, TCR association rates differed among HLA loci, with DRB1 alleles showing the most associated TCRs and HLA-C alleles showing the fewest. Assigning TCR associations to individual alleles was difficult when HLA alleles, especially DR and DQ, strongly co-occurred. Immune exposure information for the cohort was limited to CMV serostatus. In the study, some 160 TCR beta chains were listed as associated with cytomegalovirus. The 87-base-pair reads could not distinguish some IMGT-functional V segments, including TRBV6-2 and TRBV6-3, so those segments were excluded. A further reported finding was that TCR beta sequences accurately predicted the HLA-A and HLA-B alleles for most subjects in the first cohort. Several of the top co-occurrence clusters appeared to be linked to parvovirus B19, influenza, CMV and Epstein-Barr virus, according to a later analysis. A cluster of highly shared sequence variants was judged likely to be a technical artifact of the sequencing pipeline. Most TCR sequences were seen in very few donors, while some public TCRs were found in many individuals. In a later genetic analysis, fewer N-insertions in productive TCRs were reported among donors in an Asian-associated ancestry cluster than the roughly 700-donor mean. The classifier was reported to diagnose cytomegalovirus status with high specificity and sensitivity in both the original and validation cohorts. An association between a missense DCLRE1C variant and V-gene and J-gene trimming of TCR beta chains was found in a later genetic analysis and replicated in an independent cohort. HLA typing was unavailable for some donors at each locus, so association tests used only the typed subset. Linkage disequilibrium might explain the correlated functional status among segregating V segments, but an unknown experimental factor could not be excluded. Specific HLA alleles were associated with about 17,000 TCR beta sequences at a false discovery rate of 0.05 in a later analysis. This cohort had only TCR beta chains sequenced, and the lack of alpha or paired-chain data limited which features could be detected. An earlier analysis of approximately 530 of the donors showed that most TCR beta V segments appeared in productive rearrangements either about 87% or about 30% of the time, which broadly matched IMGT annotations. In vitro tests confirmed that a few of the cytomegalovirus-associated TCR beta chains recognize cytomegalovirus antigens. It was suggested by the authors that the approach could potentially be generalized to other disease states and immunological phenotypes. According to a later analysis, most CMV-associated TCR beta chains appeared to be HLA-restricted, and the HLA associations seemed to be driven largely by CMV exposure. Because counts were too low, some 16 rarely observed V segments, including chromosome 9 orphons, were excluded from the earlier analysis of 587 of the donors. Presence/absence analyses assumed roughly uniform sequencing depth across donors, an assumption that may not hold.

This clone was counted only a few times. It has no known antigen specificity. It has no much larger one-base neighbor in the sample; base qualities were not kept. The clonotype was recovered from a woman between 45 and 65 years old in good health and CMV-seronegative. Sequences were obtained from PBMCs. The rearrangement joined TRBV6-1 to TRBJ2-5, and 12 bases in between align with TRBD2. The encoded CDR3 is CGTSGNRETQYF. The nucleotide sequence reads TGTGGGACTAGCGGGAATCGAGAGACCCAGTACTTC.